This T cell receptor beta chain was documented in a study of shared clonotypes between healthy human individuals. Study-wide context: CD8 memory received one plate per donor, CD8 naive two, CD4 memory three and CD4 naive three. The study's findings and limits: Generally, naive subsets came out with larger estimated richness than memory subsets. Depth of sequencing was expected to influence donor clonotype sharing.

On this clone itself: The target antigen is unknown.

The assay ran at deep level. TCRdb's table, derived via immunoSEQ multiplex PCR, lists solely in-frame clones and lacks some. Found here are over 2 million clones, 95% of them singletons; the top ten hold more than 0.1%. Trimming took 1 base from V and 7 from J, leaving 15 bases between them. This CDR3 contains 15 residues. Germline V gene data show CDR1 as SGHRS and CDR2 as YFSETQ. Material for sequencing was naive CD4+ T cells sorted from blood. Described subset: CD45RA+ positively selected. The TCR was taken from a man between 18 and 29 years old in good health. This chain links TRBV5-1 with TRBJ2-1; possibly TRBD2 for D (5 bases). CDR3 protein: CASSLRGGYGNEQFF. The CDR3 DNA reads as TGCGCCAGCAGCTTGCGGGGTGGATATGGAAATGAGCAGTTCTTC.